Presented here are 23 T cell receptor beta chains from one specimen sequenced in a study of early T cells in non-severe SARS-CoV-2 infection. Each CDR3 protein is one row after TCRdb ran MiXCR on the 5' RACE reads. Here the sample spans 60,000 to 80,000 distinct CDR3 sequences, roughly an eighth being singletons. The sequencing sample was made of whole blood. All receptors come from an adult who was a healthcare worker with PCR-confirmed SARS-CoV-2 infection or an uninfected control (not recorded which).

The table lists this clonotype with many counts. The V call is TRBV5-1, the J call TRBJ2-3, with 7 bases matching TRBD2. CDR1 is SGHRS and CDR2 is YFSETQ in the germline V gene. V was clipped by 0 bases and J by 6 bases; unmatched bases: 4. The CDR3 is 14 amino acids. CDR3 sequence reads: CASSLARETDTQYF. CDR3 DNA sequence: TGCGCCAGCAGCTTGGCGCGGGAGACCGATACGCAGTATTTT.

This clonotype was found a few times. The rearrangement uses TRBV12-3 or TRBV12-4 and TRBJ1-4, with 9 positions matching TRBD1. The CDR3 covers 15 residues. After removal of 4 bases from V and 7 bases from J, the junction contained 7 bases not matched to a gene. For the CDR3, the DNA is TGTGCCAGCAGTTCGACGACAGGGGGGGCTGAAAAACTGTTTTTT. Its protein product is CASSSTTGGAEKLFF.

This clonotype was observed at least ten times. The rearrangement joins TRBV28 to TRBJ2-5, with D unclear. The germline V gene encodes CDR1 MDHEN and CDR2 SYDVKM. V was clipped by 6 bases and J by 0 bases, with 14 bases between them. The CDR3 covers 15 residues. The CDR3 sequence: CASRGQSPNQETQYF. As DNA, the CDR3 is TGTGCCAGCAGAGGGCAGTCACCGAACCAAGAGACCCAGTACTTC.

The V call is TRBV20-1, the J call TRBJ2-1; D is possibly TRBD1 (5 bases). The V gene's germline CDR1 is DFQATT and CDR2 SNEGSKA (reference sequence). There are 11 residues in the CDR3. Between the trimmed V and J ends, which lost 4 bases and 8 bases, there was a span of 9 bases. CDR3 nucleotide sequence: TGCAGTGCTACCAGGGCGGATGAGCAGTTCTTC. Amino acids: CSATRADEQFF.

This clonotype was detected a few times. The chain couples TRBV27 to TRBJ2-7, with D unresolved. Germline values: CDR1 MNHEY, CDR2 SMNVEV (reference sequence). The CDR3 spans 13 residues. The V end was cut by 1 base, the J end by 2 bases, with 6 bases between. CDR3 sequence reads: CASSLLQTYEQYF. CDR3 nucleotides: TGTGCCAGCAGTTTATTACAGACCTACGAGCAGTACTTC.

The sample holds many counts of this clonotype. V gene TRBV19 combines with J gene TRBJ1-5; no clear D gene. There are 12 residues in the CDR3. The germline V gene encodes CDR1 LNHDA and CDR2 SQIVND (reference sequence). The V end was cut by 9 bases, the J end by 4 bases, with 10 bases between. CDR3 DNA sequence: TGTGCCAGCCAACCGGGGAATCAGCCCCAGCATTTT. It yields the protein CASQPGNQPQHF.

This clonotype was seen a few times. The gene calls are TRBV3-1 and TRBJ1-5, with no clear D. CDR3 length equals 14 residues. Trimming removed 1 base from V and 5 bases from J, with 9 bases in between. CDR1 and CDR2 (germline): LGHDT, YNNKEL (reference sequence). The CDR3 spells CASSQGMRDQPQHF. CDR3 in DNA: TGTGCCAGCAGCCAAGGGATGAGGGATCAGCCCCAGCATTTT.

The chain links TRBV7-9 to TRBJ1-1; TRBD1 matches 12 bases. The trim removed 5 bases at V and 0 bases at J, leaving 10 bases unmatched. Looked up from germline, CDR1 is SEHNR and CDR2 is FQNEAQ (reference sequence). There are 18 residues in the CDR3. CDR3 loop: CASSPPGTGGPLNTEAFF. CDR3 sequence (DNA): TGTGCCAGCAGCCCCCCTGGGACAGGGGGCCCCTTGAACACTGAAGCTTTCTTT. Full variable domain (outside the CDR3, taken from reference TRBV7-9 and TRBJ1-1): DTGVSQNPRHKITKRGQNVTFRCDPISEHNRLYWYRQTLGQGPEFLTYFQNEAQLEKSRLLSDRFSAERPKGSFSTLEIQRTEQGDSAMYLCASSPPGTGGPLNTEAFFGQGTRLTVV.

This clonotype was recorded a few times. The rearrangement links TRBV20-1 to TRBJ2-3, with D maybe TRBD1 (6 bases). The germline V gene encodes CDR1 DFQATT and CDR2 SNEGSKA (reference sequence). The CDR3 has 13 residues. V was shortened by 7 bases and J by 4 bases, with 15 bases between the two germline ends. The CDR3 nucleotides are TGCAGTGAAAGGGCCAGGGGATCAGATACGCAGTATTTT. Its translation: CSERARGSDTQYF.

V is TRBV29-1 and J is TRBJ2-7; D is uncertain. The V gene's germline CDR1 is SQVTM and CDR2 ANQGSEA. The CDR3 is made up of 16 amino acids. V was pared by 2 bases and J by 0 bases, with 17 bases between. The DNA of the CDR3 is TGCAGCGTTGAACCCGCTAGACTGATGAGCTCCTACGAGCAGTACTTC. Its protein product is CSVEPARLMSSYEQYF.

This clonotype was counted many times. V and J are TRBV5-4 and TRBJ1-2; maybe TRBD1 (5 bases). Germline V gives CDR1 SGHNT, CDR2 YYREEE (reference sequence). This CDR3 comprises 14 residues. V was shortened by 0 bases and J by 3 bases, with 9 bases between the two germline ends. CDR3 sequence: CASSLGGRDYGYTF. DNA of the CDR3: TGTGCCAGCAGCTTGGGAGGCAGGGACTATGGCTACACCTTC.

This clonotype was recorded at least ten times. The CDR3 loop is CASSNQGQGAYFFEAFF. CDR3 sequence (DNA): TGTGCCAGCAGCAATCAGGGACAGGGGGCGTATTTCTTTGAAGCTTTCTTT. V is TRBV6-5 and J is TRBJ1-1; 12 bases map to TRBD1. CDR3 length: 17 amino acids. The germline V gene encodes CDR1 MNHEY and CDR2 SVGAGI. Losses at the gene ends were 6 bases for V and 7 bases for J; bases not matched to a gene: 15.

Of note for this clonotype: A clone one base away is much larger, so this may be a read error. The chain combines TRBV12-3 or TRBV12-4 with TRBJ1-5, with D tentatively TRBD1 (6 bases). The CDR3 is 15 residues long. The germline V and J ends were trimmed by 7 bases and 1 base, with 14 bases remaining between them. As DNA, the CDR3 is TGTGCCAGCACCCTGTCGGGGGCGAGCAATCAGCCCCAGCATTTT. This encodes CASTLSGASNQPQHF.

Many counts were recorded for this clonotype. This chain links TRBV28 with TRBJ2-3, with TRBD1 identical over 11 bases. With V trimmed by 6 bases and J by 3 bases, 5 bases remained unmatched. CDR1 is MDHEN and CDR2 is SYDVKM in the germline V gene. The CDR3 totals 15 residues. CDR3 DNA sequence: TGTGCCAGCAGGCGGGACAGGGGGTTGACAGATACGCAGTATTTT. Its translation: CASRRDRGLTDTQYF.

This clonotype was seen at least ten times. This rearrangement joins TRBV5-1 to TRBJ1-1; D is possibly TRBD1 (6 bases). Trimming removed 0 bases from V and 2 bases from J, with 8 bases in between. Per germline, CDR1 SGHRS and CDR2 YFSETQ. The CDR3 loop spans 14 amino acids. The CDR3 DNA reads as TGCGCCAGCAGCTTGGACAGGGCTAACACTGAAGCTTTCTTT. Its protein product is CASSLDRANTEAFF.

The rearrangement uses TRBV29-1 and TRBJ2-1; D could derive from TRBD1 or TRBD2 (6 bases each). V lost 5 bases, J lost 1 base, and 12 bases lay in between. The germline V gene encodes CDR1 SQVTM and CDR2 ANQGSEA. This CDR3 has 14 amino acids. CDR3 DNA sequence: TGCAGCGTTATCAAGGGGGGTTCCTACAATGAGCAGTTCTTC. Translated, it gives CSVIKGGSYNEQFF.

This clonotype has a count of ten or more. The rearrangement uses TRBV29-1 and TRBJ2-7; 9 bases are shared with TRBD2. The V gene end was trimmed by 4 bases and the J gene end by 0 bases; junction bases not matched to a gene: 7. CDR3 size: 15 residues. From germline, CDR1 is SQVTM and CDR2 ANQGSEA. In nucleotides, the CDR3 is TGCAGCGTTGCCCTAGCGGGGAGGAGCTCCTACGAGCAGTACTTC. Its protein is CSVALAGRSSYEQYF.

This clonotype was recorded a few times. The chain links TRBV5-5 to TRBJ1-1; D possibly corresponds to TRBD1 (5 bases). The CDR3 extends over 14 amino acids. Trimming removed 4 bases from V and 5 bases from J, with 15 bases in between. CDR1 SGHKS and CDR2 YYEKEE come from the germline V gene (reference sequence). CDR3 nucleotides: TGTGCCAGCAGCCCCGGGGACCTGGGAACTGAAGCTTTCTTT. Amino acids: CASSPGDLGTEAFF.

This clonotype was observed at least ten times. The gene calls are TRBV5-5 and TRBJ1-4; 7 positions match TRBD1. The CDR3 loop spans 17 amino acids. Per the germline V gene, CDR1 is SGHKS and CDR2 is YYEKEE (reference sequence). The V and J ends lost 4 bases and 7 bases, in that order; junction bases with no gene match: 16. CDR3 protein: CASSLVLGTAGSEKLFF. The CDR3 DNA reads as TGTGCCAGCAGCCTGGTTCTCGGGACAGCAGGGAGTGAAAAACTGTTTTTT.

The count of this clonotype is one. With a much larger clone just one base away, this may be a read error. The chain links TRBV4-2 to TRBJ1-4, with 7 bases fitting TRBD1. Germline V gene lookup returns CDR1 LGHNA and CDR2 YNFKEQ. CDR3 length: 15 residues. In nucleotides, the CDR3 is TGTGCCAGCGGCCAAGGCGACAGGGAGGGAGGTAAACTGTTTTTT. It encodes CASGQGDREGGKLFF.

To note about this clonotype: A much larger clone lies a single base off, so this may be a read error. V gene TRBV6-5 combines with J gene TRBJ2-1; D remains ambiguous. CDR1 and CDR2 from the germline V gene are MNHEY and SVGAGI. V dropped 0 bases and J dropped 13 bases, with 22 bases sitting between them. The CDR3 has 16 residues. The CDR3 nucleotides read TGTGCCAGCAGTTACTCACGTGGGCTGGCAACCGTATCTCAGTTCTTC. Translation: CASSYSRGLATVSQFF.

This clonotype was seen a handful of times. V gene TRBV12-5 combines with J gene TRBJ1-2; 10 bases are shared with TRBD1. The V segment lost 3 bases and the J segment 7 bases; nucleotides outside the gene matches: 14. CDR1 is LGHNT, CDR2 FRNRAP, per germline. This CDR3 has 17 amino acids. CDR3 coding DNA: TGTGCTAGTGGTTTCACTGACCAAGTGGGGACAGGGGTTGGCTACACCTTC. It codes for CASGFTDQVGTGVGYTF.

This clonotype was counted between two and nine times. V usage is TRBV28 and J usage is TRBJ2-3; possible D gene TRBD1, 6 bases. The CDR3 is made up of 15 amino acids. Trimming took off 3 bases at V and 4 bases at J, with 14 bases between the two ends. The germline V gene has CDR1 MDHEN and CDR2 SYDVKM. CDR3 sequence: CASSLRGSGPDTQYF. The CDR3 DNA follows: TGTGCCAGCAGTTTGAGGGGGAGTGGCCCAGATACGCAGTATTTT.